This T cell receptor beta chain was obtained from a study of blood T cell repertoires in COVID-19. Study-level background: T cells, B-cell-depleted T cells, or PBMCs supplied cDNA or gDNA.

This CDR3 is 17 amino acids long. From germline, CDR1 is MGHRA and CDR2 YSYEKL. V gave up 4 bases and J gave up 0 bases; unmatched junction bases: 7. Method: immunoSEQ multiplex PCR; TCRdb's copy keeps in-frame clones and lacks some. Of about 350,000 clones listed, roughly 87% were seen once; the top ten hold approximately 4.1%. Seattle participants joined during active infection and were tracked over time. The chain uses TRBV4-1 and TRBJ1-4; 8 bases are a match to TRBD1. This receptor was identified in a woman aged 55-69 years with COVID-19, enrolled during active disease. Sequencing was carried out using peripheral blood. As DNA, the CDR3 is TGCGCCAGCAGCCGCTATGACAGGGGATCAACTAATGAAAAACTGTTTTTT. This codes for CASSRYDRGSTNEKLFF.